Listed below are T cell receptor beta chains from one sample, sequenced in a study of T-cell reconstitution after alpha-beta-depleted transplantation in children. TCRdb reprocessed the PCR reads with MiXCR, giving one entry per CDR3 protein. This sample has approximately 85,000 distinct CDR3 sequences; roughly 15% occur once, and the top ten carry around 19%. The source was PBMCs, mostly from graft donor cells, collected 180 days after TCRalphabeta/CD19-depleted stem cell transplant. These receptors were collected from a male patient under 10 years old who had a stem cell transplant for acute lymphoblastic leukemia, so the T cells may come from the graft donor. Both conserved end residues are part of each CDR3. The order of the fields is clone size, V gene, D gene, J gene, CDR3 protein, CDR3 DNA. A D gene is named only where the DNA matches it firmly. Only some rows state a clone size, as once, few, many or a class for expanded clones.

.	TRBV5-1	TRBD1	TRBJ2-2	CASSGAGQAAVGELFF	TGCGCCAGCAGCGGGGCGGGACAGGCCGCGGTCGGGGAGCTGTTTTTT
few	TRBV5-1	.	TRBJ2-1	CASSFGALGDEQFF	TGCGCCAGCAGCTTCGGGGCCCTGGGCGATGAGCAGTTCTTC
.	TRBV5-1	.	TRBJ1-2	CASSSPGNRANYGYTF	TGCGCCAGCAGCTCCCCAGGGAATCGGGCTAACTATGGCTACACCTTC
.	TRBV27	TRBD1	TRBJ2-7	CARTLPGQFPYEQYF	TGTGCCAGAACCCTTCCGGGACAGTTCCCCTACGAGCAGTACTTC
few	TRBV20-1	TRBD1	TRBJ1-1	CSARDSRRATGWNTEAFF	TGCAGTGCTAGAGACAGCAGGAGGGCGACAGGGTGGAACACTGAAGCTTTCTTT
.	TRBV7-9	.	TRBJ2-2	CASSLAKGIGTGELFF	TGTGCCAGCAGCTTAGCGAAGGGTATAGGCACCGGGGAGCTGTTTTTT
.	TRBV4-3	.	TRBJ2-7	CASSQENYYEQYF	TGCGCCAGCAGCCAAGAAAACTATTACGAGCAGTACTTC
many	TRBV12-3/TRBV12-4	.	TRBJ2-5	CASNQGQETQYF	TGTGCCAGCAATCAGGGGCAAGAGACCCAGTACTTC
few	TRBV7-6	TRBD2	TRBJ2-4	CASSPRTSGDGNIQYF	TGTGCCAGCAGCCCTCGGACTAGCGGGGACGGAAACATTCAGTACTTC
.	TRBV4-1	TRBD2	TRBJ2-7	CASSQIARGEDEQYF	TGCGCCAGCAGCCAAATAGCGCGGGGGGAGGACGAGCAGTACTTC
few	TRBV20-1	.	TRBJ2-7	CSAREPGAGRGGYF	TGCAGTGCTAGAGAGCCGGGGGCAGGCCGGGGAGGGTACTTC
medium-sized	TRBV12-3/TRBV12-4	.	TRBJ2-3	CASRRGSGDTQYF	TGTGCCAGCCGTCGAGGGAGTGGGGATACGCAGTATTTT
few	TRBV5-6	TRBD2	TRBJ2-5	CASSLRTSGVETQYF	TGTGCCAGCAGCTTAAGGACTAGCGGGGTGGAGACCCAGTACTTC
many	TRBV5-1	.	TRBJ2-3	CASTEGPSTDTQYF	TGCGCCAGCACCGAGGGGCCTAGCACAGATACGCAGTATTTT
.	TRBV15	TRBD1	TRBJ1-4	CATSPRQGKNEKLFF	TGTGCCACCAGCCCGAGACAGGGAAAGAACGAAAAACTGTTTTTT
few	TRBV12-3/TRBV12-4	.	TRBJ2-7	CASSLGLWVQGVYEQYF	TGTGCCAGCAGTTTAGGTTTATGGGTGCAGGGAGTCTACGAGCAGTACTTC
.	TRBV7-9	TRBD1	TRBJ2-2	CASSSGTGNTGELFF	TGTGCCAGCAGTTCCGGGACAGGGAACACCGGGGAGCTGTTTTTT
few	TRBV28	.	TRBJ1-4	CASSENTGTHEKLFF	TGTGCCAGCAGTGAAAATACAGGGACTCATGAAAAACTGTTTTTT
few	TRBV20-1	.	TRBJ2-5	CSAPPVRGKYQETQYF	TGCAGTGCCCCTCCCGTTCGGGGCAAGTACCAAGAGACCCAGTACTTC
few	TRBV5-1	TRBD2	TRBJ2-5	CASSLVPGLAGGPAAETQYF	TGCGCCAGCAGCTTGGTCCCGGGACTAGCGGGGGGGCCGGCTGCAGAGACCCAGTACTTC
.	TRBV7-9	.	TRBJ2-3	CASSLRDPTDTQYF	TGTGCCAGCAGCTTAAGGGACCCCACAGATACGCAGTATTTT
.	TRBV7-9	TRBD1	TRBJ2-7	CASSADRGTYEQYF	TGTGCCAGCAGCGCGGACAGGGGTACCTACGAGCAGTACTTC
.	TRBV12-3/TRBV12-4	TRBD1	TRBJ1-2	CASSLGQGSNYGYTF	TGTGCCAGCAGCCTGGGACAGGGCTCTAACTATGGCTACACCTTC
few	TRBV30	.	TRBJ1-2	CAWSPPGIARYGYTF	TGTGCCTGGAGTCCCCCAGGGATCGCTCGCTATGGCTACACCTTC
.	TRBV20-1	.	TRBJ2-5	CSARGGEETQYF	TGCAGTGCTCGAGGAGGGGAAGAGACCCAGTACTTC
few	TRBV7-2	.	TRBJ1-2	CASSSQGPEGYTF	TGTGCCAGCAGTTCCCAAGGCCCTGAGGGCTACACCTTC
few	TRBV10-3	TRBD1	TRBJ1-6	CAISTGGLTETYNSPLHF	TGTGCCATCAGTACAGGGGGCCTCACTGAGACCTATAATTCACCCCTCCACTTT
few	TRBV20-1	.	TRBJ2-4	CSATLAGRMNIQYF	TGCAGTGCTACCCTCGCGGGCCGTATGAACATTCAGTACTTC
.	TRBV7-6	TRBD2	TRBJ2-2	CASSLELAVNTGELFF	TGTGCCAGCAGCTTAGAACTAGCGGTAAACACCGGGGAGCTGTTTTTT
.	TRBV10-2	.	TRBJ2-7	CASSVGSSYEQYF	TGCGCCAGCAGTGTAGGTTCCTCCTACGAGCAGTACTTC
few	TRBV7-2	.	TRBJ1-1	CASSLVGRTYEAFF	TGTGCCAGCAGCTTAGTGGGCAGGACTTATGAAGCTTTCTTT
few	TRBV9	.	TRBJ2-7	CASSVDSPSYEQYF	TGTGCCAGCAGCGTAGACTCCCCGTCCTACGAGCAGTACTTC
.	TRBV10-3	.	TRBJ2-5	CAISETGTHLVETQYF	TGTGCCATCAGTGAGACCGGGACACACCTTGTAGAGACCCAGTACTTC
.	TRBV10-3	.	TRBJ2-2	CASTDRSPGELFF	TGTGCCAGTACGGACAGATCCCCCGGGGAGCTGTTTTTT
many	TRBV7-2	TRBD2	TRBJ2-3	CASSLETSGSKADTQYF	TGTGCCAGCAGCTTGGAGACTAGCGGGAGTAAGGCAGATACGCAGTATTTT
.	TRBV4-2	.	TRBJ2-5	CASSQERGAQYF	TGTGCCAGCAGCCAAGAAAGGGGGGCCCAGTACTTC
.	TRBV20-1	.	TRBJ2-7	CSARDRRGGATYEQYF	TGCAGTGCTAGAGATCGCAGGGGCGGGGCGACCTACGAGCAGTACTTC
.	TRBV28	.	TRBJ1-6	CASRRRGGADSYNSPLHF	TGTGCCAGCAGACGTCGTGGGGGCGCGGACTCCTATAATTCACCCCTCCACTTT
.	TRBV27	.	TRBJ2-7	CASSLGGLPTDEQYF	TGTGCCAGCAGTTTGGGGGGACTTCCGACGGACGAGCAGTACTTC
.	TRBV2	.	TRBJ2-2	CASCLEPQGYEDTGELFF	TGTGCCAGCTGTTTAGAGCCTCAGGGTTATGAAGACACCGGGGAGCTGTTTTTT
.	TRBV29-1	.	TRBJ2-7	CSVEGQGGEQYF	TGCAGCGTTGAAGGGCAGGGAGGAGAGCAGTACTTC
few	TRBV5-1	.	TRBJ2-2	CASRDSGNTGELFF	TGCGCCAGCAGGGACAGCGGGAACACCGGGGAGCTGTTTTTT
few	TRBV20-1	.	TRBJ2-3	CSAIPRAYSTDTQYF	TGCAGTGCTATACCCAGGGCCTATAGCACAGATACGCAGTATTTT
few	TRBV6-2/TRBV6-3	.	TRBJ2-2	CASSYLRRTNTGELFF	TGTGCCAGCAGTTACTTGAGGCGTACGAACACCGGGGAGCTGTTTTTT
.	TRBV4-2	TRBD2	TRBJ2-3	CASSQGLAGGLDTQYF	TGTGCCAGCAGCCAGGGTCTAGCGGGGGGCCTAGATACGCAGTATTTT
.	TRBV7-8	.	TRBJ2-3	CASSSQGTRLITDTQYF	TGTGCCAGCAGCTCCCAAGGGACGAGACTGATCACAGATACGCAGTATTTT
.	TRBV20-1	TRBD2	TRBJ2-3	CSAREWLAGATDTQYF	TGCAGTGCTAGAGAATGGCTAGCGGGGGCCACAGATACGCAGTATTTT
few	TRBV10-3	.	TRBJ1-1	CAIRAIGTEAFF	TGTGCCATCCGGGCGATCGGAACTGAAGCTTTCTTT
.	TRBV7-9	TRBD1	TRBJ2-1	CASSGWTGKIEQFF	TGTGCCAGCAGCGGATGGACAGGGAAGATTGAGCAGTTCTTC
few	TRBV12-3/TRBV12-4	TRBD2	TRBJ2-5	CASSIFSGVEETQYF	TGTGCCAGCAGTATATTTAGCGGGGTGGAAGAGACCCAGTACTTC
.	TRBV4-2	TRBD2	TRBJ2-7	CASSQETSIEQYF	TGTGCCAGCAGCCAAGAGACTAGCATCGAGCAGTACTTC
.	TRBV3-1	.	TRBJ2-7	CASSRDLRQAYEQYF	TGTGCCAGCAGCAGGGACCTTCGACAGGCCTACGAGCAGTACTTC
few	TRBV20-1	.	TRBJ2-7	CSAKGGGPYEQYF	TGCAGTGCTAAGGGGGGGGGCCCCTACGAGCAGTACTTC
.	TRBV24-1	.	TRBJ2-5	CATGGAMGETQYF	TGTGCCACCGGGGGGGCGATGGGAGAGACCCAGTACTTC
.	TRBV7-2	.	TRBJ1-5	CASSLVAGQGQPQHF	TGTGCCAGCAGCTTAGTGGCAGGGCAAGGACAGCCCCAGCATTTT